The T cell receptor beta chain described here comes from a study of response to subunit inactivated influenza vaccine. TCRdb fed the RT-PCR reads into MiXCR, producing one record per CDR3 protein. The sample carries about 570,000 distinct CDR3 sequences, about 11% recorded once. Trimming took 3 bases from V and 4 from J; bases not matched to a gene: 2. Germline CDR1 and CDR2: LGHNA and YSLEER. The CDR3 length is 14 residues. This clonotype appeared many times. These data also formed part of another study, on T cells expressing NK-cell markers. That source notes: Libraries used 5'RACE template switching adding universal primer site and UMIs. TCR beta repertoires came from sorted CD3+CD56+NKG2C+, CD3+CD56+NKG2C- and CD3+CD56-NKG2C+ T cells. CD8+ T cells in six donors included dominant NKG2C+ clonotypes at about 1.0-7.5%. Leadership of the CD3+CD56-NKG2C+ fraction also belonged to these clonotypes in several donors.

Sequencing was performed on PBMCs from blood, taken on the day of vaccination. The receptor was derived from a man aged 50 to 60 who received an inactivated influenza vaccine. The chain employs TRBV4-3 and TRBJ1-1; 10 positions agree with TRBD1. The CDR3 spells CASSQDRGVTEAFF. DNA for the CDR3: TGCGCCAGCAGCCAGGACAGGGGGGTCACTGAAGCTTTCTTT.